This T cell receptor (beta chain) was observed in a study of cytomegalovirus exposure and HLA in healthy donors. Remarks on this clone: Its specificity is unknown.

Overall study results and limits: Cytomegalovirus status was reportedly diagnosed by the classifier with high sensitivity and specificity. Fewer N-insertions (relative to the approximately 700-donor mean) were reportedly seen in an Asian-associated ancestry cluster in a later analysis.

It was with 60 Vbeta and 13 Jbeta primers that the PCR ran. The method was immunoSEQ multiplex PCR; TCRdb's version includes in-frame clones alone and lacks a portion of them. The sample contains some 190,000 clones, roughly 80% of which appear only once. The J segment lost 3 bases and the V segment lost 5 bases, leaving 1 base of the junction unmatched. The CDR3 is 13 amino acids. In germline, CDR1 is SQVTM, CDR2 ANQGSEA. This chain uses TRBV29-1 with TRBJ2-2; 9 bases are shared with TRBD1. The sequencing sample was made of PBMCs. The clonotype was recovered from a male donor in good health and CMV-seronegative. CDR3 protein: CSVRTGDTGELFF. The CDR3 coding sequence is TGCAGCGTTCGGACAGGGGACACCGGGGAGCTGTTTTTT.